Listed here are 20 T cell receptor beta chains from one sample, sequenced in a study of blood T cell repertoires in COVID-19. Profiling relied on immunoSEQ multiplex PCR, and the TCRdb table lists in-frame clones only, not all of them. The repertoire holds more than 85,000 clones, with about 80% as singletons. What was sequenced was peripheral blood. These receptor sequences come from a woman in her 70s with acute or convalescent COVID-19.

The chain combines TRBV3-1 (or the pseudogene TRBV3-2) with TRBJ2-3; 10 positions agree with TRBD1. Germline CDR1 reads LGHDT; CDR2 reads YNNKEL (reference sequence). J was trimmed by 7 bases and V by 6 bases; bases with no gene match: 13. CDR3 length: 16 residues. CDR3 protein: CASRAARGQGIYTQYF. In DNA, the CDR3 is TGTGCCAGCAGAGCGGCACGGGGACAGGGGATCTATACGCAGTATTTT.

The chain couples TRBV28 to TRBJ2-7, with 10 bases matching TRBD1. V dropped 2 bases and J dropped 3; count of bases not matched to a gene: 10. The CDR3 has 17 amino acids. The germline V gene encodes CDR1 MDHEN and CDR2 SYDVKM. The CDR3 protein is CASSLSHRDRGFYEQYF. In DNA form, the CDR3 reads TGTGCCAGCAGTTTAAGCCACCGGGACAGGGGTTTCTACGAGCAGTACTTC.

This clone was seen just once. The V call is TRBV6-5, the J call TRBJ2-1; maybe TRBD1 (5 bases). In germline, CDR1 is MNHEY, CDR2 SVGAGI. V was pared by 6 bases and J by 6 bases, with 15 bases between. The CDR3 loop spans 14 amino acids. The CDR3 region has the DNA TGTGCCAGCAGCCTAACAGGAGACTTCAATGAGCAGTTCTTC. Translation gives CASSLTGDFNEQFF.

For this clone: The germline gene is not matched at one end of the junction; a read error may be the cause. The rearrangement joins TRBV30 to TRBJ1-2; D remains unclear. Germline CDR1 and CDR2: GTSNPN and SVGIG (reference sequence). This CDR3 region has 11 residues. In nucleotides, the CDR3 is TGTGCCTGGAGTGTACTAGAGGGAGCTCGTTTC. Encoded protein: CAWSVLEGARF.

V and J are TRBV5-4 and TRBJ2-6, with 9 bases that match TRBD2. V trimming: 4 bases; J trimming: 2 bases; junction bases outside the gene matches: 4. Germline loops: CDR1 SGHNT, CDR2 YYREEE (reference sequence). CDR3 length equals 16 residues. CDR3 DNA sequence: TGTGCCAGCAGCCTTGGACTAGCGACTGGGGCCAACGTCCTGACTTTC. This codes for CASSLGLATGANVLTF. The full variable domain, in which reference TRBV5-4 and TRBJ2-6 provide the parts outside the CDR3, is ETGVTQSPTHLIKTRGQQVTLRCSSQSGHNTVSWYQQALGQGPQFIFQYYREEENGRGNFPPRFSGLQFPNYSSELNVNALELDDSALYLCASSLGLATGANVLTFGAGSRLTVL.

This clone was found once. The CDR3 DNA reads as TGTGCCAGTACCAAGAGCATGAACACTGAAGCTTTCTTT. Amino acid sequence: CASTKSMNTEAFF. This chain uses TRBV19 with TRBJ1-1, with no clear D. Trimming pared 7 bases from V and 0 bases from J, leaving 9 bases between. The CDR3 length is 13 residues. Germline CDR1 and CDR2: LNHDA and SQIVND (reference sequence). The complete variable domain, with remaining parts taken from reference TRBV19 and TRBJ1-1, reads DGGITQSPKYLFRKEGQNVTLSCEQNLNHDAMYWYRQDPGQGLRLIYYSQIVNDFQKGDIAEGYSVSREKKESFPLTVTSAQKNPTAFYLCASTKSMNTEAFFGQGTRLTVV.

CDR3 sequence: CASRASRTTDNEQFF. The CDR3 DNA is TGTGCCAGCAGGGCCTCGAGGACAACCGACAATGAGCAGTTCTTC. The rearrangement uses TRBV6-6 and TRBJ2-1, with D possibly TRBD1 on 5 matching bases. Germline lookup yields CDR1 MNHNY and CDR2 SVGAGI (reference sequence). The CDR3 sequence is 15 residues long. V was clipped by 6 bases and J by 5 bases, with 17 bases between them.

The rearrangement links TRBV19 to TRBJ1-4; D perhaps matches TRBD1 (6 bases). CDR3 size: 14 residues. The germline V gene encodes CDR1 LNHDA and CDR2 SQIVND (reference sequence). Trimming removed 5 bases at V and 6 bases at J, with 13 bases between. In DNA form, the CDR3 reads TGTGCCAGTAGTCTAAGACAGGATCATGAAAAACTGTTTTTT. Amino acid sequence: CASSLRQDHEKLFF.

This clone is a singleton in its sample. This chain joins TRBV30 and TRBJ2-5, with D hard to call. The CDR3 is made up of 14 amino acids. Trimming left V 3 bases short and J 2 bases short, with 13 bases between. Germline V gene sequence: CDR1 GTSNPN, CDR2 SVGIG (reference sequence). The CDR3 DNA sequence: TGTGCCTGGAGCTCCCATCACAATCAAGAGACCCAGTACTTC. This translates into CAWSSHHNQETQYF.

This chain uses TRBV7-2 with TRBJ2-7, with TRBD2 matching 8 bases. V was pared by 6 bases and J by 5 bases, with 9 bases of the junction left unmatched. The germline gives CDR1 SGHTA, CDR2 FQGNSA. The CDR3 consists of 14 residues. The CDR3 sequence: CASRPGLDSHEQYF. CDR3 DNA: TGTGCCAGCAGGCCGGGACTAGATTCCCACGAGCAGTACTTC.

J is TRBJ2-7 and V is TRBV5-4, with TRBD1 matching over 7 bases. The V gene's germline CDR1 is SGHNT and CDR2 YYREEE (reference sequence). The CDR3 runs to 13 residues. J gave up 3 bases and V 4 bases, and 4 bases lay outside the gene matches. This CDR3 is CASSRDRLYEQYF. The CDR3 region has the DNA TGTGCCAGCAGCCGGGACAGACTCTACGAGCAGTACTTC.

V and J are TRBV7-2 and TRBJ1-4; tentative D call: TRBD1 (5 bases). Germline CDR1 SGHTA, CDR2 FQGNSA. The CDR3 is 15 residues long. Trimming removed 3 bases at V and 8 bases at J, with 16 bases between. DNA of the CDR3: TGTGCCAGCAGCTTTACGGGCAGGGAGGGGGAAAAACTGTTTTTT. Translated: CASSFTGREGEKLFF.

The chain has TRBV19 and TRBJ1-4; no reliable D call. Germline V gives CDR1 LNHDA, CDR2 SQIVND (reference sequence). Between the trimmed V and J ends, which lost 3 bases and 8 bases, there was a span of 4 bases. CDR3 length: 11 residues. CDR3: CASSIREKLFF. The CDR3 nucleotides read TGTGCCAGTAGTATTCGGGAAAAACTGTTTTTT.

V usage is TRBV27 and J usage is TRBJ2-2; the D gene is possibly TRBD1 (6 bases). Germline values: CDR1 MNHEY, CDR2 SMNVEV (reference sequence). CDR3 length: 14 residues. Trimming cost V 6 bases and J 5 bases, with 13 bases left between them. Here the CDR3 DNA reads TGTGCCAGCAGCGGTGGGGGCGCGACCGGGGAGCTGTTTTTT. The encoded protein is CASSGGGATGELFF.

This clone was seen only a few times. The gene calls are TRBV10-3 and TRBJ2-1; 10 nucleotides match TRBD1. Per the germline V gene, CDR1 is ENHRY and CDR2 is SYGVKD. Germline trimming cut 2 bases from V and 8 bases from J; bases unmatched to any gene: 6. This CDR3 is 15 amino acids long. This CDR3 is CAISETGTGVDEQFF. The CDR3 DNA follows: TGTGCCATCAGTGAGACGGGGACAGGGGTAGATGAGCAGTTCTTC.

The chain uses TRBV6-5 and TRBJ2-7, with a weak D call TRBD1 (6 bases). Deletions cut 7 bases from V and 5 bases from J, with 21 bases between. The CDR3 covers 15 residues. Germline V gene lookup returns CDR1 MNHEY and CDR2 SVGAGI. In DNA, the CDR3 is TGTGCCAGCACCCCTTCGACAGGCTCATTGCACGAGCAGTACTTC. Translating it yields CASTPSTGSLHEQYF.

This rearrangement joins TRBV2 to TRBJ1-5; 7 bases match TRBD1. This CDR3 comprises 14 residues. Unmatched junction bases numbered 9, after V lost 10 bases and J lost 3 bases. The V gene's germline CDR1 is SNHLY and CDR2 FYNNEI. CDR3 in amino acids: CATSLGQLNQPQHF. The CDR3 region has the DNA TGTGCCACCTCATTGGGACAGCTCAATCAGCCCCAGCATTTT.

This chain connects TRBV2 to TRBJ1-4; no clear D gene. V lost 5 bases and J 8 bases, leaving 9 bases between the germline ends. The CDR3 loop spans 12 amino acids. The V gene's germline CDR1 is SNHLY and CDR2 FYNNEI. CDR3 protein: CASSRHLEKLFF. The CDR3 DNA is TGTGCCAGCAGTAGACATTTGGAAAAACTGTTTTTT.

The chain is built from TRBV19 and TRBJ2-3; 9 nucleotides agree with TRBD2. After removal of 1 base from V and 5 bases from J, the junction contained 4 bases not matched to a gene. This CDR3 spans 15 amino acids. Germline CDR1 LNHDA, CDR2 SQIVND (reference sequence). Written as DNA, the CDR3 is TGTGCCAGTAGTATAGGAGCGGGGGGACTAGATACGCAGTATTTT. Residues: CASSIGAGGLDTQYF.

This sequence joins TRBV7-9 and TRBJ1-6; 11 nucleotides agree with TRBD1. The CDR3 length is 16 residues. Germline V gene data show CDR1 as SEHNR and CDR2 as FQNEAQ (reference sequence). V dropped 7 bases and J dropped 6; count of bases not matched to a gene: 8. CDR3 nucleotides: TGTGCCAGCAACCGTCAGGACAGGGGGCCTAATTCACCCCTCCACTTT. The encoded protein is CASNRQDRGPNSPLHF.